The T cell receptor (beta chain) described here comes from a study of vaccination effects on CD4 cells after COVID-19. Study-wide context: Vaccine administered to participants consisted of two doses of either BNT162b2 or mRNA-1273.

Antigen-specific CD4+ T cells expanded by the ViraFEST assay with viral peptide pools were then sequenced. Culture lasted about ten days before CD4+ T cell isolation. Prior SARS-CoV-2 infection was absent in the vaccine recipients, as shown by negative nucleocapsid antibodies. V was pared by 3 bases and J by 1 base, with 6 bases between. The germline V gene encodes CDR1 MNHEY and CDR2 SVGAGI. The CDR3 covers 13 residues. Note on this clone: The antigen remains undetermined.

Study-wide findings and caveats: Infection- and vaccine-induced clones contracted markedly late after vaccination.

Generated by immunoSEQ multiplex PCR, the TCRdb table keeps only in-frame clones and is missing some. The data show over 60,000 clones, with around 76% seen just once and roughly 2.8% held by the top ten. This chain links TRBV6-5 with TRBJ2-5, with D unresolved. The origin of this receptor is a human donor who received a COVID-19 vaccine. The specimen comprised CD4+ T cells from PBMCs cultured with HCoV-NL63 spike peptides, sampled before COVID-19 vaccination. CDR3 loop: CASSYPGQETQYF. Written as DNA, the CDR3 is TGTGCCAGCAGTTATCCGGGCCAAGAGACCCAGTACTTC.